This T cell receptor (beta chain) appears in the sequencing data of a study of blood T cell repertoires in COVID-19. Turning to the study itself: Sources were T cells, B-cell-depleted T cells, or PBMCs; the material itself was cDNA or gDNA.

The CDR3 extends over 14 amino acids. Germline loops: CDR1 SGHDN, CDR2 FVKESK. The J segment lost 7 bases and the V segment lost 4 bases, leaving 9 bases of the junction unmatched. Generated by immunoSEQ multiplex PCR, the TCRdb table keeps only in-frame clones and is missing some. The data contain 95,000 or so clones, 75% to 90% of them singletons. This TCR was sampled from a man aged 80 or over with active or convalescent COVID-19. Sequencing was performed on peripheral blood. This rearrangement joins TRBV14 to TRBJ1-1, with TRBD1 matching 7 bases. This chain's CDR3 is CASSRLGQFDEAFF. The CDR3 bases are TGTGCCAGCAGCCGCCTGGGACAGTTCGATGAAGCTTTCTTT.